This is a list of T cell receptor beta chains from one sample in a study of blood T cells in healthy people across ages. Using its own MiXCR run on the 5' RACE reads, TCRdb lists one record per CDR3 protein. The sample consists of roughly 1 million distinct CDR3 sequences, approximately 25% of them appearing once. This sample also appeared in a second study, on T cells of mothers and their children.

The sample comprised blood. The source is a girl aged 2-10 years in good health. Both conserved end residues are part of each CDR3. A D gene is named only where the DNA matches it firmly. Clone size is given for some rows only: seen once, a few or many times, or a class if the clone is expanded.

cdr3_length: 14
j_call: TRBJ1-4
v_call: TRBV12-5
d_call: .
clone_size: few
cdr3_nt: TGTGCTAGTGGTTTGGGACCGGCCTTAGGGAAACTGTTTTTT
cdr3_aa: CASGLGPALGKLFF

cdr3_length: 13
j_call: TRBJ2-1
v_call: TRBV12-3/TRBV12-4
d_call: .
clone_size: .
cdr3_nt: TGTGCCGGCCAACTAAGCGGCTACAATGAGCAGTTCTTC
cdr3_aa: CAGQLSGYNEQFF

cdr3_length: 15
j_call: TRBJ2-5
v_call: TRBV5-1
d_call: TRBD1
clone_size: .
cdr3_nt: TGCGCCAGCAGCTTAGCGACAGGGGAAGGAGAGACCCAGTACTTC
cdr3_aa: CASSLATGEGETQYF

cdr3_length: 13
j_call: TRBJ2-7
v_call: TRBV5-1
d_call: .
clone_size: .
cdr3_nt: TGCGCCAGCACATCCGGGGTCGGATACGAGCAGTACTTC
cdr3_aa: CASTSGVGYEQYF

cdr3_length: 14
j_call: TRBJ2-2
v_call: TRBV29-1
d_call: .
clone_size: .
cdr3_nt: TGCAGCGTTGAAGGGCAGACCTCCACCGGGGAGCTGTTTTTT
cdr3_aa: CSVEGQTSTGELFF

cdr3_length: 15
j_call: TRBJ2-6
v_call: TRBV28
d_call: .
clone_size: .
cdr3_nt: TGTGCCAGCAGTTTCGCCGGGCCTGGGGCCAACGTCCTGACTTTC
cdr3_aa: CASSFAGPGANVLTF

cdr3_length: 13
j_call: TRBJ1-2
v_call: TRBV20-1
d_call: TRBD1
clone_size: .
cdr3_nt: TGCAGTGCTAGCGGGACAGGGAGTTATGGCTACACCTTC
cdr3_aa: CSASGTGSYGYTF

cdr3_length: 14
j_call: TRBJ2-4
v_call: TRBV11-1
d_call: .
clone_size: .
cdr3_nt: TGTGCCAGCAGCTTAGAGGTATTCGGAAACATTCAGTACTTC
cdr3_aa: CASSLEVFGNIQYF

cdr3_length: 16
j_call: TRBJ2-2
v_call: TRBV5-1
d_call: TRBD1
clone_size: .
cdr3_nt: TGCGCCAGCAGCTCACATCAGGGGGCGGACACCGGGGAGCTGTTTTTT
cdr3_aa: CASSSHQGADTGELFF

cdr3_length: 14
j_call: TRBJ1-4
v_call: TRBV24-1
d_call: .
clone_size: .
cdr3_nt: TGTGCCACCAGTGATCCAAGAAAAGGGGAAAAACTGTTTTTT
cdr3_aa: CATSDPRKGEKLFF

cdr3_length: 17
j_call: TRBJ2-1
v_call: TRBV7-6
d_call: TRBD2
clone_size: .
cdr3_nt: TGTGCCAGCAGCCTAGTAGGGCCTAGCGGGGCAAACAATGAGCAGTTCTTC
cdr3_aa: CASSLVGPSGANNEQFF

cdr3_length: 18
j_call: TRBJ2-5
v_call: TRBV3-1
d_call: .
clone_size: .
cdr3_nt: TGTGCCAGCAGCCAAGATAACGCGGGAGAGGGGGAGAAAGAGACCCAGTACTTC
cdr3_aa: CASSQDNAGEGEKETQYF

cdr3_length: 13
j_call: TRBJ2-3
v_call: TRBV4-3
d_call: .
clone_size: .
cdr3_nt: TGCGCCAGCAGAGAACTCAGGGCAGATACGCAGTATTTT
cdr3_aa: CASRELRADTQYF

cdr3_length: 15
j_call: TRBJ2-2
v_call: TRBV29-1
d_call: TRBD1
clone_size: .
cdr3_nt: TGCAGCGTTGAATTGGACAGGGTGAACACCAGGGAGCTGTTTTTT
cdr3_aa: CSVELDRVNTRELFF

cdr3_length: 13
j_call: TRBJ2-4
v_call: TRBV20-1
d_call: .
clone_size: .
cdr3_nt: TGCAGTGCCACGGCAGGCAGGGAAAACATTCAGTACTTC
cdr3_aa: CSATAGRENIQYF

cdr3_length: 12
j_call: TRBJ1-4
v_call: TRBV20-1
d_call: .
clone_size: .
cdr3_nt: TGCAGCGCCCGGGCAGTCAATGAAAAACTGTTTTTT
cdr3_aa: CSARAVNEKLFF

cdr3_length: 12
j_call: TRBJ2-1
v_call: TRBV19
d_call: .
clone_size: .
cdr3_nt: TGTGCCAGTAGTACGAATCTCCGGGAGCAGTTCTTC
cdr3_aa: CASSTNLREQFF

cdr3_length: 14
j_call: TRBJ2-1
v_call: TRBV29-1
d_call: TRBD2
clone_size: many
cdr3_nt: TGCAGCGTGGGACTAGCGGGGCTATACAATGAGCAGTTCTTC
cdr3_aa: CSVGLAGLYNEQFF

cdr3_length: 15
j_call: TRBJ2-2
v_call: TRBV2
d_call: TRBD1
clone_size: .
cdr3_nt: TGTGCCAGCAGGGTGGACAGGGGCGCGGCCGGGGAGCTGTTTTTT
cdr3_aa: CASRVDRGAAGELFF

cdr3_length: 13
j_call: TRBJ2-1
v_call: TRBV10-2
d_call: .
clone_size: .
cdr3_nt: TGCGCCAGCAGTGAGGATTCTATCTACGAGCAGTGCTTC
cdr3_aa: CASSEDSIYEQCF

cdr3_length: 13
j_call: TRBJ2-4
v_call: TRBV27
d_call: .
clone_size: .
cdr3_nt: TGTGCCAGCAGTTTCGGGTCGGGGTACATTCAGTACTTC
cdr3_aa: CASSFGSGYIQYF